Detailed here is one T cell receptor (beta chain). Its antigen remains unknown. Patients aged 18 to 65 had newly diagnosed hyperthyroidism that had lasted under 2 months. These data come from a study of T cells in Graves' hyperthyroidism and ophthalmopathy. General study findings and limits: Among thyroid clonotypes expanded above 0.001, most also appeared in blood. The model anticipated ophthalmopathy a median approximately six months pre-onset.

Germline trimming cut 9 bases from V and 3 bases from J; bases unmatched to any gene: 10. Germline V gives CDR1 SGHDT, CDR2 YYEEEE. There are 14 residues in the CDR3. TCR beta CDR3 region amplification was performed from RNA transcripts. The HTBI primer set served for first-round RT-PCR of the TCR CDR3. TCRdb re-analysed the multiplex PCR reads in MiXCR, keeping a single row per CDR3 protein. Of roughly 500,000 distinct CDR3 sequences listed, approximately 14% are singletons. Input material: blood. The source is a woman aged 25 to 39 with Graves' hyperthyroidism that later progressed to Graves' ophthalmopathy. V gene TRBV5-6 combines with J gene TRBJ2-5; TRBD2 agrees at 8 bases. The DNA for the CDR3 is TGTGCCACCGCCCTCGGCGGGGGGAAAGAGACCCAGTACTTC. Its translation is CATALGGGKETQYF.